These 17 T cell receptor beta chains came from one sample sequenced in a study of identical twins. TCRdb re-called the 5' RACE reads through MiXCR, storing one row per CDR3 protein. The data contain fewer than 500,000 distinct CDR3 sequences, around 15% of them seen just once; the ten biggest clones take up 0.8% to 1%. Another study also made use of these data, one on yellow fever vaccine responses in identical twins.

Specimen: CD4+ T cells sorted from blood. The receptors come from a woman younger than 30 in good health.

This clonotype was seen only a few times. The chain carries TRBV20-1 and TRBJ2-1; 7 nucleotides agree with TRBD2. The CDR3 runs to 14 residues. Trimming removed 6 bases from V and 0 bases from J; junction bases left unmatched: 5. Germline V CDR1 and CDR2: DFQATT, SNEGSKA (reference sequence). The CDR3 is CSAQAGPSYNEQFF. The CDR3 DNA reads as TGCAGTGCCCAAGCGGGGCCCTCCTACAATGAGCAGTTCTTC.

This chain uses TRBV5-6 with TRBJ2-2, with D perhaps matching TRBD1 (5 bases). This CDR3 is 17 amino acids long. Germline V lookup: CDR1 SGHDT, CDR2 YYEEEE. Trimming removed 2 bases from V and 0 bases from J, with 14 bases in between. The CDR3 is CASSFPTVLPNTGELFF. The CDR3 DNA is TGTGCCAGCAGCTTTCCGACAGTTTTGCCGAACACCGGGGAGCTGTTTTTT. Together with reference TRBV5-6 and TRBJ2-2, the CDR3 gives the full variable domain: DAGVTQSPTHLIKTRGQQVTLRCSPKSGHDTVSWYQQALGQGPQFIFQYYEEEERQRGNFPDRFSGHQFPNYSSELNVNALLLGDSALYLCASSFPTVLPNTGELFFGEGSRLTVL.

The V call is TRBV5-4, the J call TRBJ2-7; D gene unclear. V dropped 0 bases and J dropped 0 bases, with 13 bases sitting between them. Looked up from germline, CDR1 is SGHNT and CDR2 is YYREEE (reference sequence). CDR3 length: 16 amino acids. CDR3 bases: TGTGCCAGCAGCTTGGCCGGTGGCGGAAGCTCCTACGAGCAGTACTTC. Its protein is CASSLAGGGSSYEQYF.

A few counts support this clonotype. The chain carries TRBV28 and TRBJ2-5; 8 positions agree with TRBD2. The junction had 9 bases not matched to a gene; V was cut back by 5 bases and J by 4 bases. The CDR3 has 15 amino acids. Germline CDR1 MDHEN, CDR2 SYDVKM. The CDR3 spells CASSPPGGVLETQYF. Written as DNA, the CDR3 is TGTGCCAGCAGTCCACCGGGAGGGGTGTTAGAGACCCAGTACTTC.

J is TRBJ2-7 and V is TRBV5-1; D is unclear. Germline V gene data show CDR1 as SGHRS and CDR2 as YFSETQ. The ends were cut back, 2 bases at V and 0 bases at J, with 9 bases in the middle. The CDR3 length is 14 residues. CDR3 residues: CASSLIQPSYEQYF. The CDR3 bases are TGCGCCAGCAGCTTAATACAGCCCTCCTACGAGCAGTACTTC. The full variable domain, in which reference TRBV5-1 and TRBJ2-7 provide the parts outside the CDR3, is KAGVTQTPRYLIKTRGQQVTLSCSPISGHRSVSWYQQTPGQGLQFLFEYFSETQRNKGNFPGRFSGRQFSNSRSEMNVSTLELGDSALYLCASSLIQPSYEQYFGPGTRLTVT.

This clonotype was detected only a few times. This chain joins TRBV7-2 and TRBJ1-3; maybe TRBD1 (5 bases). The ends were cut back, 0 bases at V and 0 bases at J, with 12 bases in the middle. This CDR3 has 17 residues. Per the germline V gene, CDR1 is SGHTA and CDR2 is FQGNSA. CDR3 in amino acids: CASSLAPLGASGNTIYF. DNA for the CDR3: TGTGCCAGCAGCTTAGCGCCACTTGGGGCCTCTGGAAACACCATATATTTT.

This clonotype has a count of ten or more. V gene TRBV11-2 combines with J gene TRBJ2-7, with unresolved D. From germline, CDR1 is SGHAT and CDR2 FQNNGV. CDR3 length equals 13 residues. Trimming took off 1 base at V and 5 bases at J, with 9 bases between the two ends. The CDR3 spells CASSLVLGNEQYF. CDR3 bases: TGTGCCAGCAGCTTAGTGCTCGGTAACGAGCAGTACTTC.

This clonotype has ten or more counts. V usage is TRBV24-1 and J usage is TRBJ1-5; no definite D call. Germline loops: CDR1 KGHDR, CDR2 SFDVKD. The CDR3 covers 13 residues. V was cut by 2 bases and J by 0 bases, with 1 base left in between. CDR3 sequence: CATSDYSNQPQHF. The CDR3 bases are TGTGCCACCAGTGATTATAGCAATCAGCCCCAGCATTTT.

This clonotype has at least ten counts. The chain uses TRBV10-3 and TRBJ1-1; D gene ambiguous. The CDR3 contains 12 residues. V dropped 4 bases and J dropped 4 bases, with 7 bases sitting between them. Germline V gene sequence: CDR1 ENHRY, CDR2 SYGVKD. The CDR3 DNA sequence: TGTGCCATCAGTGTAAAGGGCACTGAAGCTTTCTTT. Translation gives CAISVKGTEAFF.

The J gene is TRBJ1-2, the V gene TRBV7-9; D unresolved. From germline, CDR1 is SEHNR and CDR2 FQNEAQ (reference sequence). V was clipped by 3 bases and J by 2 bases, with 7 bases between them. The CDR3 is 13 amino acids. The CDR3 loop reads CASSLVTNYGYTF. The CDR3 nucleotides are TGTGCCAGCAGCTTGGTGACGAACTATGGCTACACCTTC.

This clonotype was counted a few times. J is TRBJ2-2 and V is TRBV7-8, with 8 bases identical to TRBD2. Germline-derived CDR1 and CDR2 are SGHVS and FQNEAQ. The junction had 14 bases not matched to a gene; V was cut back by 8 bases and J by 3 bases. This CDR3 region has 17 residues. CDR3 coding DNA: TGTGCCAGCGGATCCGCGACGGGGGGGGCGGACACCGGGGAGCTGTTTTTT. As protein: CASGSATGGADTGELFF.

The rearrangement uses TRBV6-6 and TRBJ2-1; possibly TRBD2 for D (6 bases). V was cut by 5 bases and J by 9 bases, with 11 bases left in between. Germline V gives CDR1 MNHNY, CDR2 SVGAGI (reference sequence). The CDR3 covers 12 residues. The DNA of the CDR3 is TGTGCCAGCAGTGCCTTGGAGGGTGAGCAGTTCTTC. This gives the protein CASSALEGEQFF.

The rearrangement links TRBV20-1 to TRBJ1-1; D is undetermined. Trimming shortened V by 0 bases and J by 8 bases, and 10 bases separated the two germline ends. Germline lookup yields CDR1 DFQATT and CDR2 SNEGSKA (reference sequence). CDR3 length equals 12 residues. The CDR3 sequence is CSARDLGREAFF. DNA for the CDR3: TGCAGTGCTAGAGATTTGGGGAGGGAAGCTTTCTTT.

This clonotype has more than one count but fewer than ten. This chain links TRBV20-1 with TRBJ1-1; no firm D call. Germline V gene sequence: CDR1 DFQATT, CDR2 SNEGSKA (reference sequence). V lost 3 bases and J 0 bases, leaving 5 bases between the germline ends. This CDR3 comprises 12 residues. CDR3 in DNA: TGCAGTGCTAGTCCCATGAACACTGAAGCTTTCTTT. Its translation is CSASPMNTEAFF.

The chain carries TRBV6-4 and TRBJ2-1, with TRBD2 matching 12 bases. The CDR3 runs 13 residues. The germline V gene has CDR1 MRHNA and CDR2 SNTAGT. Losses at the gene ends were 8 bases for V and 7 bases for J; bases not matched to a gene: 3. CDR3 sequence (DNA): TGTGCCAGCTCAGGACTAGCGGGGAATGAGCAGTTCTTC. Protein sequence: CASSGLAGNEQFF.

The chain recombines TRBV5-1 with TRBJ2-5, with D possibly TRBD1 on 6 matching bases. Trimming took off 5 bases at V and 2 bases at J, with 16 bases between the two ends. The CDR3 spans 15 residues. Germline V gene data show CDR1 as SGHRS and CDR2 as YFSETQ. CDR3 DNA sequence: TGCGCCAGCAGATCCCGGACAGACCTACAAGAGACCCAGTACTTC. Amino acids: CASRSRTDLQETQYF.

This clonotype has at least ten counts. The chain is built from TRBV10-2 and TRBJ2-3; 11 nucleotides align to TRBD2. CDR1 and CDR2 (germline): WSHSY, SAAADI. The CDR3 length is 17 residues. The trim removed 8 bases at V and 0 bases at J, leaving 10 bases unmatched. CDR3 DNA sequence: TGCGCCAGCCTAATAGCGGGAGGGGATTCTAGCACAGATACGCAGTATTTT. Translation gives CASLIAGGDSSTDTQYF.